The 9 T cell receptor beta chains below were found in one sample sequenced in a study of blood T cells in healthy people across ages (dated by TCRdb to between 2015 and 2017). The library was generated by 5' RACE. The sample was run on an Illumina HiSeq 2500. A second PCR of roughly 7 to 11 cycles was performed with a sample-barcoded 5' primer and a J-beta primer mix. The public reads were reprocessed in TCRdb via fastp at Q25 and MiXCR, keeping in-frame beta chains. Identical CDR3 protein sequences are pooled into one entry, listed with their most common genes and DNA. The sample table records about 620,000 distinct CDR3 sequences; roughly 20% of these occur just once. The ten largest clones capture under 4% of the sample. The sample consisted of blood. Receptor source: a man in his sixties or seventies in good health.

This clonotype was detected a few times. The chain uses TRBV6-5 and TRBJ2-1, with D possibly TRBD2 on 6 matching bases. Trimming took 7 bases from V and 1 from J, leaving 8 bases between them. Germline V gives CDR1 MNHEY, CDR2 SVGAGI. CDR3 size: 13 residues. CDR3 protein: CASKLASYNEQFF. DNA for the CDR3: TGTGCCAGCAAACTAGCTTCCTACAATGAGCAGTTCTTC.

The chain combines TRBV2 with TRBJ2-5; a weak D match, TRBD2 (5 bases). The tail of the sequence fits TRBJ2-1 better, so the J call may be wrong. Germline V gives CDR1 SNHLY, CDR2 FYNNEI. The CDR3 is made up of 13 amino acids. The CDR3 protein is CASSERELNEQFF. The CDR3 nucleotides read TGTGCCAGCAGTGAAAGGGAGCTCAATGAGCAGTTCTTC.

The J gene is TRBJ2-7, the V gene TRBV20-1; D is tentatively TRBD1 or TRBD2 (5 bases each). TRBJ2-5 explains the end of the DNA better; the J call may be wrong. The V gene's germline CDR1 is DFQATT and CDR2 SNEGSKA (reference sequence). The CDR3 covers 12 residues. The CDR3 here is CSPGRAQETQYF. The CDR3 DNA reads as TGCAGTCCAGGGCGGGCCCAAGAGACCCAGTACTTC.

This chain links TRBV6-1 with TRBJ2-7, with D unclear. CDR1 is MNHNS and CDR2 is SASEGT in the germline V gene. The CDR3 has 12 residues. Trimming pared 11 bases from V and 2 bases from J, leaving 13 bases between. DNA for the CDR3: TGTGCCCCCTCCATCGGAACCTACGAGCAGTACTTC. It codes for CAPSIGTYEQYF.

This clonotype was recorded a few times. CDR3 nucleotide sequence: TGTGCCAGCAGTTACCCGGAGGCCACCGGGGAGCTGTTTTTT. Amino acids: CASSYPEATGELFF. The chain is built from TRBV12-3 or TRBV12-4 and TRBJ2-2, with a tentative D call TRBD2 (5 bases). The CDR3 extends over 14 amino acids. The V gene lost 4 bases and the J gene lost 4 bases, with 10 bases spanning the gap.

The chain is built from TRBV7-8 and TRBJ2-1; 7 bases line up with TRBD2. CDR1 and CDR2 from the germline V gene are SGHVS and FQNEAQ. The CDR3 totals 16 residues. Trimming cost V 5 bases and J 7 bases; bases outside gene matches: 14. CDR3 in amino acids: CASSPSVAGVGNEQFF. In DNA, the CDR3 is TGTGCCAGCAGCCCCTCCGTGGCGGGAGTAGGGAATGAGCAGTTCTTC.

The chain joins TRBV29-1 to TRBJ1-5, with a possible D match to TRBD1 (5 bases). Germline V gene data show CDR1 as SQVTM and CDR2 as ANQGSEA. CDR3 length: 14 residues. V shed 4 bases and J shed 6 bases, with 16 bases lying between them. The CDR3 DNA sequence: TGCAGCGTTGCCGTGGGGGTGCCGGGTCAGCCCCAGCATTTT. The encoded protein is CSVAVGVPGQPQHF.

This clonotype was counted between two and nine times. Here the CDR3 reads CASRRTSDPYEQYF. CDR3 coding DNA: TGCGCCAGCAGACGGACTAGCGATCCCTACGAGCAGTACTTC. The chain links TRBV5-1 to TRBJ2-7; TRBD2 matches at 9 bases. The ends lost 5 bases at V and 2 bases at J; junction bases unmatched: 5. Germline V CDR1 and CDR2: SGHRS, YFSETQ. This CDR3 is 14 amino acids long.

This chain links TRBV20-1 with TRBJ2-1; 8 bases match TRBD2. V lost 3 bases to trimming and J lost 6 bases; unmatched junction nucleotides: 7. This CDR3 has 14 amino acids. Germline V lookup: CDR1 DFQATT, CDR2 SNEGSKA (reference sequence). Written as DNA, the CDR3 is TGCAGTGCTAGTGATAGCGGGATTGGCAATGAGCAGTTCTTC. It is translated as CSASDSGIGNEQFF.